This T cell receptor beta chain comes out of a study of blood T cell repertoires in COVID-19. Profiled with immunoSEQ multiplex PCR; TCRdb holds only in-frame clones, not every one. This sample carries some 220,000 clones, 80% of them seen once, and the ten largest clones take approximately 7.2%. The germline gives CDR1 LGHDT, CDR2 YNNKEL (reference sequence). The length of the CDR3 is 15 residues. V lost 1 base, J lost 4 bases, and 13 bases lay in between. This rearrangement joins TRBV3-1 (or the pseudogene TRBV3-2) to TRBJ1-1; D is ambiguous. The sequencing input was peripheral blood. The clonotype originates from a woman in her 70s with acute or convalescent COVID-19. CDR3 DNA sequence: TGTGCCAGCAGCCAAGGAGTAATCACGGGCACTGAAGCTTTCTTT. It is translated as CASSQGVITGTEAFF.